One and the same sample provided the 10 T cell receptor beta chains below, sequenced in a study of CD8 T cells in Susac syndrome (dated by TCRdb to the late 2010s). The library relied on the immunoSEQ multiplex PCR assay. RNA was extracted with the RNeasy kit and roughly 0.45 to 1 ug was reverse transcribed using random hexamers. The public reads were reanalyzed by TCRdb: fastp trimming at Q25, MiXCR alignment, in-frame beta chains only. Every entry covers one CDR3 protein and lists the most common genes and DNA from its rows. The sample records roughly 140,000 distinct CDR3 sequences, under 97% of which are singletons. Around 0.08% of the sample lies in the top ten. The specimen was CD4+ T cells from PBMCs. These receptors were taken from a human donor with Susac syndrome.

This chain uses TRBV3-1 with TRBJ1-1; maybe TRBD1 (5 bases). The length of the CDR3 is 15 residues. The germline V gene has CDR1 LGHDT and CDR2 YNNKEL (reference sequence). Trimming took off 0 bases at V and 2 bases at J, with 10 bases between the two ends. For the CDR3, the DNA is TGTGCCAGCAGCCAAGATTCCAGGGTTAACACTGAAGCTTTCTTT. Its translation: CASSQDSRVNTEAFF.

The V call is TRBV12-3 or TRBV12-4, the J call TRBJ2-3; D is unclear. V was pared by 7 bases and J by 0 bases, with 14 bases between. The CDR3 totals 15 residues. In DNA, the CDR3 is TGTGCCAGCACATCAGGAGTTCCTAGCACAGATACGCAGTATTTT. It codes for CASTSGVPSTDTQYF.

The rearrangement links TRBV10-2 to TRBJ2-5, with D hard to call. The CDR3 has 13 amino acids. V was trimmed by 6 bases and J by 4 bases, leaving 12 bases between them. The germline V gene has CDR1 WSHSY and CDR2 SAAADI. CDR3 DNA sequence: TGCGCCAGCAGGTGGTTTGGGTCAGAGACCCAGTACTTC. It is translated as CASRWFGSETQYF.

The chain joins TRBV20-1 to TRBJ1-4, with TRBD1 as a possible D gene (5 bases). CDR1 DFQATT and CDR2 SNEGSKA come from the germline V gene (reference sequence). The CDR3 runs to 13 residues. The germline V and J ends were trimmed by 4 bases and 0 bases, with 6 bases remaining between them. CDR3: CSAMTATNEKLFF. Here the CDR3 DNA reads TGCAGTGCTATGACAGCAACTAATGAAAAACTGTTTTTT.

The chain couples TRBV6-1 to TRBJ1-1, with TRBD1 matching 8 bases. After removal of 11 bases from V and 2 bases from J, the junction contained 7 bases not matched to a gene. Germline V CDR1 and CDR2: MNHNS, SASEGT. The CDR3 loop spans 13 amino acids. CDR3: CAGGQATNTEAFF. CDR3 DNA sequence: TGTGCCGGGGGACAGGCGACAAACACTGAAGCTTTCTTT.

The chain has TRBV24-1 and TRBJ2-1; D might be TRBD2 (7 bases). Trimming cost V 7 bases and J 8 bases, with 20 bases left between them. Germline V gene sequence: CDR1 KGHDR, CDR2 SFDVKD. The CDR3 spans 15 residues. This chain's CDR3 is CATSSAGANLDEQFF. DNA for the CDR3: TGTGCCACCAGCTCGGCGGGGGCAAACCTGGATGAGCAGTTCTTC.

V usage is TRBV7-9 and J usage is TRBJ1-4, with D tentatively TRBD1 (5 bases). This CDR3 is built from 16 residues. The V gene lost 1 base and the J gene lost 0 bases, with 9 bases spanning the gap. Germline CDR1 reads SEHNR; CDR2 reads FQNEAQ (reference sequence). DNA for the CDR3: TGTGCCAGCAGCTTAGTATCAGGGACAACTAATGAAAAACTGTTTTTT. Encoded protein: CASSLVSGTTNEKLFF.

This clonotype was seen once. The V gene is TRBV2, the J gene TRBJ1-1, with TRBD1 as a possible D gene (6 bases). Germline V gives CDR1 SNHLY, CDR2 FYNNEI. Deletions cut 4 bases from V and 2 bases from J, with 11 bases between. The CDR3 totals 14 residues. CDR3 residues: CASSVETGNTEAFF. CDR3 coding DNA: TGTGCCAGCAGTGTTGAGACAGGTAACACTGAAGCTTTCTTT.

The CDR3 loop reads CSATPGTVSTGELFF. The CDR3 DNA sequence: TGCAGCGCCACCCCCGGGACGGTCTCCACCGGGGAGCTGTTTTTT. The chain joins TRBV29-1 to TRBJ2-2, with D possibly called TRBD1 or TRBD2 (5 bases each). From germline, CDR1 is SQVTM and CDR2 ANQGSEA. CDR3 size: 15 residues. V was cut by 7 bases and J by 4 bases, with 19 bases left in between.

The rearrangement joins TRBV20-1 to TRBJ2-1, with TRBD2 matching over 10 bases. This CDR3 spans 15 amino acids. V shed 7 bases, J shed 0 bases, and the junction held 6 bases outside the gene matches. The germline gives CDR1 DFQATT, CDR2 SNEGSKA (reference sequence). In DNA form, the CDR3 reads TGCAGTGTCAAGCGGGGGGGCATCTCCTACAATGAGCAGTTCTTC. It yields the protein CSVKRGGISYNEQFF.